The clone carrying this T cell receptor (beta chain) came up a few times. Its antigen is unknown. Expressed TCRB transcripts were sequenced after all isolated RNA was converted to cDNA. The method was immunoSEQ multiplex PCR; TCRdb's version includes in-frame clones alone and lacks a portion of them. The table has 150,000 or so clones, roughly 8% seen once; the top ten hold over 0.45%. J gave up 6 bases and V 5 bases, and 3 bases lay outside the gene matches. Germline V gene sequence: CDR1 MNHEY, CDR2 SVGAGI. The CDR3 loop spans 14 amino acids. The data were obtained in a study of beta chain features in type 1 diabetes. Study results and limitations: The study found that naive, central memory and Treg TCRB repertoires appeared more similar in patients than in healthy donors. TCRB CDR3s were moderately but significantly shorter in Type 1 diabetes patients in all four CD4+ subsets.

Input material: central memory CD4+ T cells from blood. This TCR came from a woman younger than 35 with type 1 diabetes. This sequence joins TRBV6-5 and TRBJ2-1, with 11 nucleotides matching TRBD2. The CDR3 sequence: CASSIAGGPNEQFF. The CDR3 bases are TGTGCCAGCAGTATAGCGGGGGGGCCCAATGAGCAGTTCTTC.